What follows is one TCR beta chain and its context. The antigen remains undetermined. A v3.0 immunoSEQ assay was performed at survey level. The data were produced by immunoSEQ multiplex PCR, yet TCRdb's version contains in-frame clones alone and is incomplete. The sample has about 43,000 clones, roughly 93% seen once. This entry is derived from a study of long-term antiretroviral therapy in people with HIV. Whole-study findings and limits: Patients on ART gained diversity, which nonetheless stayed below transplant donor controls. Information pertaining to ART adherence, viral resistance or therapeutic modifications was not obtained.

Germline values: CDR1 GTSNPN, CDR2 SVGIG (reference sequence). Trimming removed 3 bases from V and 10 bases from J; junction bases left unmatched: 7. The CDR3 has 12 residues. The content of samples before DNA extraction was about 1-11 million cryopreserved PBMC. The clonotype was recovered from a man between 25 and 39 years old with HIV. The sequenced sample was unsorted PBMCs, obtained about 9.1 years after starting antiretroviral therapy. This chain links TRBV30 with TRBJ1-1; TRBD1 matches 8 bases. DNA of the CDR3: TGTGCCTGGAGGGGGAGGACAGGGCGAGCTTTCTTT. It codes for CAWRGRTGRAFF.